The entry below describes one TCR beta chain. As yet, its antigen is unknown. Measured with immunoSEQ multiplex PCR; TCRdb has only the in-frame clones, and not every one. The sample has over 100,000 clones; nearly 95% are singletons. This entry is derived from a study of T cells in pancreatic ductal adenocarcinoma. Study-level results: Results skew toward the minority of patients with early-stage disease. Comparisons of tumor and blood clonality may show falsely lower tumor diversity. Tumor samples had fewer productive templates and 7.5 to 9.5-fold fewer unique clonotypes than blood. Blood clonality (roughly 0.075) did not differ significantly from tumor (about 0.12).

The CDR3 extends over 12 amino acids. Per germline, CDR1 MDHEN and CDR2 SYDVKM. With 4 bases removed from V and 13 bases from J, the gap between germline ends came to 16 bases. Selected pancreatic ductal adenocarcinoma patients had undergone surgery without neoadjuvant therapy. The sequence derives from a human donor with pancreatic ductal adenocarcinoma. The chain has TRBV28 and TRBJ1-2; D is unresolved. The sample was PBMCs. This CDR3 is CASSSGITGSTF. CDR3 DNA: TGTGCCAGCAGTTCCGGGATCACGGGATCCACCTTC.